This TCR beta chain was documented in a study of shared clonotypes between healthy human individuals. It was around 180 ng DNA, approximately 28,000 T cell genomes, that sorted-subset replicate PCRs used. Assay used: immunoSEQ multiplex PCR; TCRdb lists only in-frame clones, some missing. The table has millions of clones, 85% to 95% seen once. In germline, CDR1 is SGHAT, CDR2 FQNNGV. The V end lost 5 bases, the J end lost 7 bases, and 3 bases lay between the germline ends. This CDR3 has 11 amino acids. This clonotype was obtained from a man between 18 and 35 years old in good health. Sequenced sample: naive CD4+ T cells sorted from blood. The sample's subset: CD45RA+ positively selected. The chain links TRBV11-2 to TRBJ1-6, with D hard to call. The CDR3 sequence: CASSQNSPLHF. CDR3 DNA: TGTGCCAGCAGCCAGAATTCACCCCTCCACTTT.